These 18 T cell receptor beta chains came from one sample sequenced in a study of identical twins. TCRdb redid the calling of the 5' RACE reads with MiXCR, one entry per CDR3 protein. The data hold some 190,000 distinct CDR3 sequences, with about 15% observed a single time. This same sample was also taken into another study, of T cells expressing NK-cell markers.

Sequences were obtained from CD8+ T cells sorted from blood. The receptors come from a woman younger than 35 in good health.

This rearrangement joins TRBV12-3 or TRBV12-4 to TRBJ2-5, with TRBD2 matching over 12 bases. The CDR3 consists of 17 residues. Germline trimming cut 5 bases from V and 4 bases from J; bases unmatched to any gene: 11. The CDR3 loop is CASSTMRLAGGGETQYF. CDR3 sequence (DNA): TGTGCCAGCAGTACGATGAGGCTAGCGGGGGGGGGAGAGACCCAGTACTTC.

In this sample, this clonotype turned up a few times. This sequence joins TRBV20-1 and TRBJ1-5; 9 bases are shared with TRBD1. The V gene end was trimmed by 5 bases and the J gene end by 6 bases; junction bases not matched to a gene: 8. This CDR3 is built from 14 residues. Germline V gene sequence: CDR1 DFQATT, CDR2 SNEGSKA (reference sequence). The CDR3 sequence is CSAAGTGSGQPQHF. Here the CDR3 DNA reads TGCAGTGCTGCCGGGACAGGGTCAGGTCAGCCCCAGCATTTT.

The CDR3 is CASSSRGGADYNEQFF. The CDR3 nucleotides read TGTGCCAGCAGTTCCCGGGGGGGAGCGGACTACAATGAGCAGTTCTTC. The chain joins TRBV7-9 to TRBJ2-1; TRBD2 matches at 8 bases. Per the germline V gene, CDR1 is SEHNR and CDR2 is FQNEAQ (reference sequence). This CDR3 is 16 amino acids long. The trim removed 6 bases at V and 3 bases at J, leaving 10 bases unmatched. Full variable domain (remainder filled in from reference TRBV7-9 and TRBJ2-1): DTGVSQNPRHKITKRGQNVTFRCDPISEHNRLYWYRQTLGQGPEFLTYFQNEAQLEKSRLLSDRFSAERPKGSFSTLEIQRTEQGDSAMYLCASSSRGGADYNEQFFGPGTRLTVL.

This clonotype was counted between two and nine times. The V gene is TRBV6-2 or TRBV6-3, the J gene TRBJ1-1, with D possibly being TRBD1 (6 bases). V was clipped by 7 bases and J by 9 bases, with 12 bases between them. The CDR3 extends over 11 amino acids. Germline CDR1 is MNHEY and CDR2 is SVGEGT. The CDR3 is CASTDRLQAFF. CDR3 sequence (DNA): TGTGCCAGCACTGACAGGCTCCAAGCTTTCTTT.

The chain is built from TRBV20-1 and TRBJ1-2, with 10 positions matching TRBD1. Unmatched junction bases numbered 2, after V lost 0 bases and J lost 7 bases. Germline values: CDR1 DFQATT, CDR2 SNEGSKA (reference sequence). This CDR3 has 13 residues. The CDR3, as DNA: TGCAGTGCTAGAGAGGACAGGGGGGGTGGCTACACCTTC. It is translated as CSAREDRGGGYTF.

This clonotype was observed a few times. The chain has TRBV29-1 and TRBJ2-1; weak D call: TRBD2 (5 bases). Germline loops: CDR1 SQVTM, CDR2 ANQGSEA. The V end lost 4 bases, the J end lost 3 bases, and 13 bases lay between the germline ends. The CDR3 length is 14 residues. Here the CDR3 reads CSVAVVRGYNEQFF. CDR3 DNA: TGCAGCGTTGCGGTCGTCCGGGGCTACAATGAGCAGTTCTTC.

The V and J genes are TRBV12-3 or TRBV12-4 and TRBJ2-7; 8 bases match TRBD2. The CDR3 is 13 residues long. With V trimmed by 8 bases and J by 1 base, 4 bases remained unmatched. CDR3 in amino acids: CASLTSDSYEQYF. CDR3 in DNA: TGTGCCAGCCTGACTAGCGATTCCTACGAGCAGTACTTC.

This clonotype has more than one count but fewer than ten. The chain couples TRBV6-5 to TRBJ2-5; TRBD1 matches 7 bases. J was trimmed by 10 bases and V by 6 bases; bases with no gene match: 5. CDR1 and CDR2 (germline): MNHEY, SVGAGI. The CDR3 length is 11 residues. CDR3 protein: CASSPGTVQYF. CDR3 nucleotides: TGTGCCAGCAGCCCCGGGACAGTCCAGTACTTC.

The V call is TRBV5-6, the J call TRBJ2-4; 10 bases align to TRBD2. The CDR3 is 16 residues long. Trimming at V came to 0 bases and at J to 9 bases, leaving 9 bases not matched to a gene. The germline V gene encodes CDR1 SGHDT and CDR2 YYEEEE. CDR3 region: CASSLVTSGAFGIQYF. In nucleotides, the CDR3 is TGTGCCAGCAGCTTGGTTACTAGCGGGGCCTTTGGCATTCAGTACTTC.

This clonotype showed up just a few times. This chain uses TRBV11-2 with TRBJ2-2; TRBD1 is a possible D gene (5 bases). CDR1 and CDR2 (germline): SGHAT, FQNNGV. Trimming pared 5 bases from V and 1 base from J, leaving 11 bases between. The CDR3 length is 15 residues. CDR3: CASSRRRENTGELFF. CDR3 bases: TGTGCCAGCAGCCGCCGCAGGGAGAACACCGGGGAGCTGTTTTTT.

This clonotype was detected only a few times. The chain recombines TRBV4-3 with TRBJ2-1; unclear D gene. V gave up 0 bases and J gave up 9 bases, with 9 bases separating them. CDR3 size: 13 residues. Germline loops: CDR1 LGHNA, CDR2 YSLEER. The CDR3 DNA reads TGCGCCAGCAGCCAAGATGGGGTATCTGAGCAGTTCTTC. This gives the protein CASSQDGVSEQFF.

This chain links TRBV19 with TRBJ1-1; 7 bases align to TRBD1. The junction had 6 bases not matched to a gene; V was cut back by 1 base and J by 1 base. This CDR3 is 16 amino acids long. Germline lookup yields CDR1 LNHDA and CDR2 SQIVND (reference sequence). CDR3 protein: CASSIGDSAGNTEAFF. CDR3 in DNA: TGTGCCAGTAGTATAGGGGACAGCGCCGGGAACACTGAAGCTTTCTTT.

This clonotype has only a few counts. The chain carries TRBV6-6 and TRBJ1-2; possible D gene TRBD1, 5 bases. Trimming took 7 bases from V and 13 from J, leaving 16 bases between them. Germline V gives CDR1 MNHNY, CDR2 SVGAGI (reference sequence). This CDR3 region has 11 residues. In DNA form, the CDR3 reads TGTGCCAGCACCTGGGACGGCTCAATCACCTTC. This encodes CASTWDGSITF.

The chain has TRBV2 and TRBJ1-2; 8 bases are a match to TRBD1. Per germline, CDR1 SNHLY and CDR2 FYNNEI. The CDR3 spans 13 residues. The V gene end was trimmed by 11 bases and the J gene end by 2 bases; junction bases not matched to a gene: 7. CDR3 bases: TGTGCCGTACAGGACAGGGCCAACTATGGCTACACCTTC. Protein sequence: CAVQDRANYGYTF. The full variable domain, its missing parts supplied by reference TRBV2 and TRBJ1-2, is EPEVTQTPSHQVTQMGQEVILRCVPISNHLYFYWYRQILGQKVEFLVSFYNNEISEKSEIFDDQFSVERPDGSNFTLKIRSTKLEDSAMYFCAVQDRANYGYTFGSGTRLTVV.

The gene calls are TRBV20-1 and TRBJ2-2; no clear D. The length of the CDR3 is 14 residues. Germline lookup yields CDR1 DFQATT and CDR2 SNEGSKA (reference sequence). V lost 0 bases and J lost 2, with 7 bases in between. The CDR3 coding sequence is TGCAGTGCTAGAGACATTTTAAACACCGGGGAGCTGTTTTTT. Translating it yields CSARDILNTGELFF.

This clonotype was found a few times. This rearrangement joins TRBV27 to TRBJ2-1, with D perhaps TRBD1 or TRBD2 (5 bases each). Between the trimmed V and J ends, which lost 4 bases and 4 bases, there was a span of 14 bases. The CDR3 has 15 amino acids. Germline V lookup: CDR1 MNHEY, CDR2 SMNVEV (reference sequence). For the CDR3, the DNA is TGTGCCAGCAGTTCCCCGGGACCCATTTACAATGAGCAGTTCTTC. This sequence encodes CASSSPGPIYNEQFF.

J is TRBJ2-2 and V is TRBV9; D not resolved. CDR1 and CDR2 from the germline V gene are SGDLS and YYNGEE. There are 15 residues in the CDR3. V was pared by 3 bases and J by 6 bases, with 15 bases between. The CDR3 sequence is CASSGSGRKAGELFF. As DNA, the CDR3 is TGTGCCAGCAGCGGGTCAGGTCGCAAGGCCGGGGAGCTGTTTTTT.

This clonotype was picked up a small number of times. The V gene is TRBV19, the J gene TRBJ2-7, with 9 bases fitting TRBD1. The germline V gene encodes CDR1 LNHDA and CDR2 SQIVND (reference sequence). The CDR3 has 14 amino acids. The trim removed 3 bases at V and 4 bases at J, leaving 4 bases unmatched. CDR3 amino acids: CASSMTGTGYEQYF. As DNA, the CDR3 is TGTGCCAGTAGTATGACAGGGACAGGGTACGAGCAGTACTTC.